The 17 T cell receptor beta chains listed next were all sequenced from one sample in a study of tumor and adjacent non-tumor tissue in lung cancer. Three rounds of nested PCR, following a modified ARM-PCR protocol, produced the TCRbeta library. TCRdb processed the multiplex PCR reads anew with MiXCR; each CDR3 protein has one entry. The table shows roughly 75,000 distinct CDR3 sequences, with under 80% occurring only once. No cell sorting was done before RNA was extracted from the tissue. Sequences were obtained from lung tumor tissue. Every receptor here comes from a woman aged 45 to 65 with non-small cell lung cancer.

This clonotype was counted a single time. This rearrangement joins TRBV29-1 to TRBJ1-1; D gene ambiguous. CDR3 size: 12 residues. Germline V lookup: CDR1 SQVTM, CDR2 ANQGSEA. Trimming removed 7 bases from V and 3 bases from J, with 12 bases in between. CDR3 DNA: TGCAGCGCTATTACCGAGGACACTGAAGCTTTCTTT. As protein: CSAITEDTEAFF.

CDR3 in amino acids: CAAGVARELTKNIQYF. The CDR3 coding sequence is TGTGCCGCGGGAGTAGCGAGAGAACTAACCAAAAACATTCAGTACTTC. V and J are TRBV28 and TRBJ2-4, with TRBD2 matching 7 bases. J gave up 2 bases and V 11 bases, and 15 bases lay outside the gene matches. The CDR3 is 16 residues long. Germline loops: CDR1 MDHEN, CDR2 SYDVKM.

Remarks on this clonotype: One end of the junction fails to match germline, which may point to a read error. This chain joins TRBV6-2 or TRBV6-3 and TRBJ2-1, with D unresolved. CDR3 length: 15 residues. CDR1 and CDR2 from the germline V gene are MNHEY and SVGEGT. The CDR3 DNA sequence: TGTGCCAGCAGGATAACGGGTCACCCCTACAATGAGCAATTCTTC. Translated: CASRITGHPYNEQFF.

A remark on this clonotype: A read error may produce the germline difference seen at one junction end. The chain combines TRBV7-8 with TRBJ1-5; D unclear. Germline lookup yields CDR1 SGHVS and CDR2 FQNEAQ. The CDR3 contains 14 residues. CDR3 amino acids: CASSLWQFNQPHHF. The CDR3 DNA sequence: TGTGCCAGTAGCTTATGGCAGTTCAATCAGCCCCATCATTTT.

The chain joins TRBV10-3 to TRBJ2-1; D is possibly TRBD1 or TRBD2 (5 bases each). Germline V lookup: CDR1 ENHRY, CDR2 SYGVKD. CDR3 length: 16 residues. Trimming stripped 8 bases from V and 0 bases from J, with 17 bases between. CDR3 region: CAIGTRAASSYNEQFF. CDR3 sequence (DNA): TGTGCCATCGGGACCCGGGCGGCGAGCTCCTACAATGAGCAGTTCTTC.

The V call is TRBV11-2, the J call TRBJ2-3; D ambiguous. Germline-derived CDR1 and CDR2 are SGHAT and FQNNGV. V was clipped by 0 bases and J by 12 bases, with 13 bases between them. The CDR3 covers 13 residues. The DNA for the CDR3 is TGTGCCAGCAGCTTAGAACGGGCAGGTACACAGTATTTT. This codes for CASSLERAGTQYF.

As regards this clonotype: An end of the junction differs from the germline gene, which may be a read error. The chain recombines TRBV6-1 with TRBJ1-5, with 7 bases fitting TRBD1. Germline loops: CDR1 MNHNS, CDR2 SASEGT. The CDR3 loop spans 15 amino acids. The CDR3 region is CGSSDRDIYDQAQHF. The CDR3 DNA reads TGTGGCAGCAGTGACAGGGACATATACGATCAGGCCCAGCATTTT.

Concerning this clonotype itself: The junction differs from germline at one of its ends, possibly a read error. This chain connects TRBV10-3 to TRBJ2-5, with D perhaps TRBD1 (6 bases). Per germline, CDR1 ENHRY and CDR2 SYGVKD. The CDR3 is 12 residues long. DNA for the CDR3: TGCGCCTTCCGGACAGCGCAAGAGACCCAGTACTTC. It codes for CAFRTAQETQYF.

Notes on this clonotype: The junction differs from germline at one of its ends, possibly a read error. The chain combines TRBV6-5 with TRBJ1-5; the D is unclear. In germline, CDR1 is MNHEY, CDR2 SVGAGI. This CDR3 contains 16 residues. In DNA form, the CDR3 reads TGTGCCTGCAGTGTGCGAGGCCAAGATAGCAATCAGCCCTTGCATTTT. Residues: CACSVRGQDSNQPLHF.

The chain is built from TRBV11-2 and TRBJ1-5; D unresolved. The J call may be wrong; the DNA end is better matched by TRBJ2-3. Germline assignment: CDR1 SGHAT and CDR2 FQNNGV. The CDR3 is 15 amino acids. CDR3 region: CARSFDGLSNQPQYF. CDR3 DNA sequence: TGTGCCCGGAGCTTTGATGGATTGAGCAATCAGCCCCAGTATTTT.

Concerning this clonotype itself: This clone may be a read error of a much larger clone one base away. The chain links TRBV30 to TRBJ1-2; a weak D match, TRBD1 (5 bases). Trimming stripped 4 bases from V and 2 bases from J, with 8 bases between. The CDR3 contains 12 residues. The germline CDR1 and CDR2 sequences are GTSNPN and SVGIG (reference sequence). This CDR3 reads CAWKGLNYGYTF. In nucleotides, the CDR3 is TGTGCCTGGAAGGGACTGAACTATGGCTACACCTTC.

As regards this clonotype: A junction boundary mismatches the germline segment, possibly from a read error. The CDR3 here is CSSSQDQGRHYEQYF. Written as DNA, the CDR3 is TGCTCCAGCAGTCAAGATCAGGGACGACACTACGAGCAGTACTTC. J is TRBJ2-7 and V is TRBV4-1; D is tentatively TRBD1 or TRBD2 (5 bases each). The germline gives CDR1 MGHRA, CDR2 YSYEKL. This CDR3 comprises 15 residues.

About this clonotype: Germline is not matched at one junction end, which may reflect a read error. The chain joins TRBV6-1 to TRBJ2-5; D is undetermined. The CDR3 spans 14 residues. Per the germline V gene, CDR1 is MNHNS and CDR2 is SASEGT. The CDR3 DNA reads TGTGCCTGCAGTGAAGCAGCGAGATGGGAGACCCAGTACTTC. Translation gives CACSEAARWETQYF.

This clonotype was seen once. A read error may account for a junction end that differs from germline. The rearrangement uses TRBV18 and TRBJ2-7, with TRBD2 identical over 7 bases. From germline, CDR1 is KGHSH and CDR2 LQKENI. CDR3 length equals 15 residues. The CDR3 nucleotides are TGTGCCAACTCACCACCGAGGACGGGGGGTTACGAGCAGTACTTC. This sequence encodes CANSPPRTGGYEQYF.

The chain combines TRBV6-5 with TRBJ2-5; D not resolved. Germline V gene lookup returns CDR1 MNHEY and CDR2 SVGAGI. This CDR3 has 15 residues. CDR3 sequence reads: CTSSYSKDGQETQYF. The CDR3, as DNA: TGTACAAGCAGTTACTCGAAGGACGGCCAAGAGACCCAGTACTTC.

This sequence joins TRBV29-1 and TRBJ2-2; the match to TRBD1 covers 7 bases. CDR3 length: 15 residues. The junction had 10 bases not matched to a gene; V was cut back by 5 bases and J by 4 bases. The germline CDR1 and CDR2 sequences are SQVTM and ANQGSEA. CDR3 in amino acids: CSVRYRDRGTGELFF. The CDR3 region has the DNA TGCAGCGTTAGGTACCGGGACAGAGGCACCGGGGAGCTGTTTTTT.

By share of the sample, this clonotype is medium-sized. The DNA of the CDR3 is TGCGCCAGCAGCCAAGAGGTAGCGGGAGGGCTCTATGAGCAGTTCTTC. Translation: CASSQEVAGGLYEQFF. This chain uses TRBV4-1 with TRBJ2-1; 11 bases are a match to TRBD2. The V gene's germline CDR1 is MGHRA and CDR2 YSYEKL. The junction had 6 bases not matched to a gene; V was cut back by 0 bases and J by 8 bases. The CDR3 extends over 16 amino acids.